This section outlines one TCR beta chain sequence together with its context. Its antigen specificity is not known. Its ends do not fully match the called genes, so a read error is possible. Ipilimumab was given at 1 mg/kg intravenously on day 1 of selected weeks, and checkpoint therapy started 14 to 28 days after autologous transplant. The nivolumab dose was 3 mg/kg intravenously, delivered on day 1 of weeks 1, 4, 7, 10, and every two weeks through week 26. Combined checkpoint inhibition with ipilimumab and nivolumab as consolidation after autologous stem cell transplantation was tested in a Phase Ib clinical trial. These data come from a study of ipilimumab plus nivolumab after autologous stem cell transplantation listed by TCRdb under 2021. Background for the entire study: The median number of doses received by trial patients was roughly 5 for ipilimumab and 8 for nivolumab. The intent-to-treat population of the trial was made up of 35 to 40 patients. The myeloma cohort included high-risk transplant-naive patients and patients relapsing within 3 years of a first autologous transplant. The trial enrolled patients with high-risk diffuse large B cell lymphoma, mature T cell lymphoma, or multiple myeloma undergoing autologous transplant.

Broad study findings and their caveats: The authors concluded that, as post-transplant consolidation, combined checkpoint inhibition appeared tolerable. The authors stated that profiles of the T cell receptor repertoire, regulatory T cell phenotype and gut microbiota provided a biologic rationale for studying this approach further.

Reading the germline V gene gives CDR1 SGHDT and CDR2 YYEEEE. The CDR3 starts with the cysteine, ends with the phenylalanine, and has 15 residues. Of the read, only the CDR3 DNA is kept; its 45 bases are in frame from base 1. Preparation of the library involved the immunoSEQ multiplex PCR assay. The table comes from immuneACCESS by way of TCRdb, which keeps in-frame sequences with V and J called. Part of the clones is missing from these tables; in studies checked, under half for an unresolved V gene and the rest for unknown reasons. The sample table holds about 1,700 clones, of which about 89% were seen once. The ten largest clones represent about 22% of the sample.

The sequencing used PBMCs, collected in a trial of ipilimumab plus nivolumab as post-transplant consolidation. Here the chain combines TRBV5-6 and TRBJ2-5; matching of 6 bases hints at TRBD1 as the D gene. This TCR derives from a male donor with multiple myeloma. The CDR3 region reads CANSLVGAGQETQYF. The bases read TGTGCCAACAGCTTGGTGGGGGCTGGGCAAGAGACCCAGTACTTC. Reference TRBV5-6 and TRBJ2-5 genes cover what lies past the CDR3, so the full variable domain is DAGVTQSPTHLIKTRGQQVTLRCSPKSGHDTVSWYQQALGQGPQFIFQYYEEEERQRGNFPDRFSGHQFPNYSSELNVNALLLGDSALYLCANSLVGAGQETQYFGPGTRLLVL.